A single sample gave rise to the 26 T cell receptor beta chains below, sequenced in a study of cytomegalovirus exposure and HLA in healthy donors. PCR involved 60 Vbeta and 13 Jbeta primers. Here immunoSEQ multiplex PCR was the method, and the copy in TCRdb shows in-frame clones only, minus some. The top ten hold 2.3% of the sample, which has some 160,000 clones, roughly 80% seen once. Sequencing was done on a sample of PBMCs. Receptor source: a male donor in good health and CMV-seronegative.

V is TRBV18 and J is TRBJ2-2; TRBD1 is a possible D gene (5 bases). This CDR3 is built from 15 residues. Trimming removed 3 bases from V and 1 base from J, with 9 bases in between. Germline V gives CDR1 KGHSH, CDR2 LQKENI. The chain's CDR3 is CASSPWGRNTGELFF. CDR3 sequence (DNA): TGTGCCAGCTCACCTTGGGGCAGGAACACCGGGGAGCTGTTTTTT.

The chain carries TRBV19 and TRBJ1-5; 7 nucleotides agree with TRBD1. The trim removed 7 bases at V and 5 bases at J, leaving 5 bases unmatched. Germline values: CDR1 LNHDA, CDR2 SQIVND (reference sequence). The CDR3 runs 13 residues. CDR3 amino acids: CASTHRGHQPQHF. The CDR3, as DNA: TGTGCCAGTACTCACAGGGGTCATCAGCCCCAGCATTTT.

CDR3 sequence reads: CASSSYASGGTGELFF. DNA of the CDR3: TGTGCCAGTAGTAGTTACGCTAGCGGGGGTACCGGGGAGCTGTTTTTT. The chain combines TRBV19 with TRBJ2-2, with 10 nucleotides matching TRBD2. Germline V gene data show CDR1 as LNHDA and CDR2 as SQIVND (reference sequence). V trimming: 4 bases; J trimming: 5 bases; junction bases outside the gene matches: 7. CDR3 length: 16 amino acids.

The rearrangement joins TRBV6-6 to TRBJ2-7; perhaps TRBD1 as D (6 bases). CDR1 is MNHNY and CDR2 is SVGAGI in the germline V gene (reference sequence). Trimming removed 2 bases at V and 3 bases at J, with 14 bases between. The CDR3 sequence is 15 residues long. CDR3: CASSYGPGDHYEQYF. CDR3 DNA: TGTGCCAGCAGTTACGGTCCAGGGGACCACTACGAGCAGTACTTC.

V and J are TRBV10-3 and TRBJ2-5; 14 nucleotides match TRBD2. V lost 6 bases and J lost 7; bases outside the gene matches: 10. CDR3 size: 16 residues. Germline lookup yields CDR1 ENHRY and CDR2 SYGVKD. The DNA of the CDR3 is TGTGCCATCAGCACGGGACTAGCGGGGGAAGATTGGACCCAGTACTTC. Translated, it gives CAISTGLAGEDWTQYF.

CDR3 nucleotide sequence: TGTGCCAGCAGCTTAACAGCAGGGGGTATCAACGAGCAGTACTTC. Its translation is CASSLTAGGINEQYF. This chain uses TRBV7-2 with TRBJ2-7; 7 bases map to TRBD1. V lost 2 bases to trimming and J lost 5 bases; unmatched junction nucleotides: 9. The CDR3 consists of 15 residues. Germline V lookup: CDR1 SGHTA, CDR2 FQGNSA.

The CDR3 nucleotides are TGTGCCAGCAGCTCGGGACAGCGATATGGCTACACCTTC. Its translation is CASSSGQRYGYTF. This chain joins TRBV5-6 and TRBJ1-2, with 7 bases lining up with TRBD1. CDR3 size: 13 residues. V lost 3 bases and J lost 5; bases outside the gene matches: 4. In germline, CDR1 is SGHDT, CDR2 YYEEEE.

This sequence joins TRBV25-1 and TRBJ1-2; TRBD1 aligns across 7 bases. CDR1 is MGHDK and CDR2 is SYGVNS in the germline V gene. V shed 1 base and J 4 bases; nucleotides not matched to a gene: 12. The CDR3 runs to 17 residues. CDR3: CASSESRQGPPIYGYTF. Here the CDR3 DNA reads TGTGCCAGCAGTGAATCCCGACAGGGTCCGCCGATCTATGGCTACACCTTC.

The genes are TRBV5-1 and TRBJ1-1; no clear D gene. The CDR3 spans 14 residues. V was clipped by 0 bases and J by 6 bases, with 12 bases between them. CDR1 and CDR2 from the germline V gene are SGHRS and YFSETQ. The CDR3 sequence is CASSLAGEVAEAFF. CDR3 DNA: TGCGCCAGCAGCTTGGCCGGGGAGGTCGCTGAAGCTTTCTTT.

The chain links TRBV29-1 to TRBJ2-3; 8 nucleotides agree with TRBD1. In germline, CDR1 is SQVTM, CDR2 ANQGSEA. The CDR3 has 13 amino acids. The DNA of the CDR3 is TGCAGTGAGGGACAGGCTAGCACAGATACGCAGTATTTT. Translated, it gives CSEGQASTDTQYF.

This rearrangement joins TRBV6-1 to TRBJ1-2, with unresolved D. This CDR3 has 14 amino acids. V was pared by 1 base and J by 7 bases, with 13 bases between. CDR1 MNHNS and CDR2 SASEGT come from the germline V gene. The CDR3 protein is CASSEDGPLRGYTF. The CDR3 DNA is TGTGCCAGCAGTGAAGACGGTCCCCTCCGTGGCTACACCTTC.

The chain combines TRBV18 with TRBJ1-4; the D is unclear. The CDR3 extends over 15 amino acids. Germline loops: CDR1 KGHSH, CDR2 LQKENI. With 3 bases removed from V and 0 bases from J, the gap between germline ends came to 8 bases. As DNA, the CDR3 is TGTGCCAGCTCACCCTCCTATGCAACTAATGAAAAACTGTTTTTT. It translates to CASSPSYATNEKLFF.

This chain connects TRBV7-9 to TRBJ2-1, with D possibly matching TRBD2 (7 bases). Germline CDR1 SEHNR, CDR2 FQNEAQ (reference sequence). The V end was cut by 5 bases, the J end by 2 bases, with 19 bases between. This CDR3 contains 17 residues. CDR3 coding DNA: TGTGCCAGCAGCAGGAGGGGGGGAAGTGGGCCCTACAATGAGCAGTTCTTC. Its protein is CASSRRGGSGPYNEQFF.

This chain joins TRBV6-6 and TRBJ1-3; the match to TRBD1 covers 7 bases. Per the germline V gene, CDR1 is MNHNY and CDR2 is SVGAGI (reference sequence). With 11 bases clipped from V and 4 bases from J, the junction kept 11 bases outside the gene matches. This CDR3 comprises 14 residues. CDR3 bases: TGTGCCTGTCAAGGGACAGCGTACGGAAACACCATATATTTT. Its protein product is CACQGTAYGNTIYF.

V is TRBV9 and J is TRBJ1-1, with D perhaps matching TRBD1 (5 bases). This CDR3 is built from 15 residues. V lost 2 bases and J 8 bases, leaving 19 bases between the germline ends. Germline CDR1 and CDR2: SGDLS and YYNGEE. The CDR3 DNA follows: TGTGCCAGCAGCGTTTCTCTTGGGGCCCCATCCGAAGCTTTCTTT. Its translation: CASSVSLGAPSEAFF.

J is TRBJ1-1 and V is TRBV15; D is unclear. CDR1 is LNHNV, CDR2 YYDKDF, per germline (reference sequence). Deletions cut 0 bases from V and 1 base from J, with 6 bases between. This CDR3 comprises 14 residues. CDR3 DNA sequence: TGTGCCACCAGCAGAGATCGGGGGAACACTGAAGCTTTCTTT. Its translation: CATSRDRGNTEAFF.

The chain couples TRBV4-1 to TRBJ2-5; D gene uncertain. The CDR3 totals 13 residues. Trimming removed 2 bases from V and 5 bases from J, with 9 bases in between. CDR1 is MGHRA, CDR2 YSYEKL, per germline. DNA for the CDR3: TGCGCCAGCAGCCAATACAGTACGGAGACCCAGTACTTC. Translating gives CASSQYSTETQYF.

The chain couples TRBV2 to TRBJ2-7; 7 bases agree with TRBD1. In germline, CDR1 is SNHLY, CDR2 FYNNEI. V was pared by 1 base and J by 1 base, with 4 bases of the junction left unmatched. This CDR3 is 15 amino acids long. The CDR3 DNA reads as TGTGCCAGCAGTGAAGGAGGACAGGAGTCCTACGAGCAGTACTTC. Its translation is CASSEGGQESYEQYF.

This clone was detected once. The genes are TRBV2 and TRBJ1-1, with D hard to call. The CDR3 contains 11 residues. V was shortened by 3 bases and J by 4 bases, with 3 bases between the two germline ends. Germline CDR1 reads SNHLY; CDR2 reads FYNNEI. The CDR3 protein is CASSESTEAFF. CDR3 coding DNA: TGTGCCAGCAGTGAGAGCACTGAAGCTTTCTTT.

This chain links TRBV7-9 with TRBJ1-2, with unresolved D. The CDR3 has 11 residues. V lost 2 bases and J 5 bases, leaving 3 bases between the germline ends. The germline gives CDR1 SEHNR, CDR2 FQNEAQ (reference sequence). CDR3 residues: CASSLQYGYTF. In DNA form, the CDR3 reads TGTGCCAGCAGCTTACAGTATGGCTACACCTTC.

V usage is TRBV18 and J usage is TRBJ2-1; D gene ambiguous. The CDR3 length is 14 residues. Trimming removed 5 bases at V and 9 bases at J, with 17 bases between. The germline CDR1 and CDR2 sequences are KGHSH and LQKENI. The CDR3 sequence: CASSKALQEREQFF. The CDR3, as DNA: TGTGCCAGCTCAAAGGCCCTCCAGGAACGTGAGCAGTTCTTC.

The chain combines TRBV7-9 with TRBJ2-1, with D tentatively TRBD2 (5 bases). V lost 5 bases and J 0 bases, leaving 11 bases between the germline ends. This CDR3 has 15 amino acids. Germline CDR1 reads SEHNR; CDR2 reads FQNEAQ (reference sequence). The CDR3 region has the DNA TGTGCCAGCAGCCACCGGGAAAGCTCCTACAATGAGCAGTTCTTC. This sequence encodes CASSHRESSYNEQFF.

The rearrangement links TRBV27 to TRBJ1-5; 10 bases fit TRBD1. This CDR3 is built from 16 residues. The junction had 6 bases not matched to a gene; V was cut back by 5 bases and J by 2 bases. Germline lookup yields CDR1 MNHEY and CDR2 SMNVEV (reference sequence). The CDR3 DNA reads TGTGCCAGCAGTCTCTCCGGGACAGGGGGCAATCAGCCCCAGCATTTT. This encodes CASSLSGTGGNQPQHF.

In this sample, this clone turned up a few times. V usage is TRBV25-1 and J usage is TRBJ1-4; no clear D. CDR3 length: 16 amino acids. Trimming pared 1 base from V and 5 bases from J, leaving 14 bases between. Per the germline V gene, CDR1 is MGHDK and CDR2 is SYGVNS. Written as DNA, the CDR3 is TGTGCCAGCAGTGAATTCATCGCAGGATCGAATGAAAAACTGTTTTTT. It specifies CASSEFIAGSNEKLFF.

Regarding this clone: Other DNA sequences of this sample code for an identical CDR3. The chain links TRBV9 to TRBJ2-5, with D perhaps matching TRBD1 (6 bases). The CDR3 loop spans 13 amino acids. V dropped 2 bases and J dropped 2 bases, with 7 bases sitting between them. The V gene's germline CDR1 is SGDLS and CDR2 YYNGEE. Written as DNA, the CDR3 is TGTGCCAGCAGCGTTGGACAGCAAGAGACCCAGTACTTC. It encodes CASSVGQQETQYF.

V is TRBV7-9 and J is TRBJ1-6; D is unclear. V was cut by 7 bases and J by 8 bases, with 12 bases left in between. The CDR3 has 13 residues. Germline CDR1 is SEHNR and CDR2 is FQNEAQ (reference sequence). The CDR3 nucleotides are TGTGCCAGCACGCAAAACCCGGATTCACCCCTCCACTTT. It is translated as CASTQNPDSPLHF. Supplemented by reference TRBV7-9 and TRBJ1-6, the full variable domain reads DTGVSQNPRHKITKRGQNVTFRCDPISEHNRLYWYRQTLGQGPEFLTYFQNEAQLEKSRLLSDRFSAERPKGSFSTLEIQRTEQGDSAMYLCASTQNPDSPLHFGNGTRLTVT.